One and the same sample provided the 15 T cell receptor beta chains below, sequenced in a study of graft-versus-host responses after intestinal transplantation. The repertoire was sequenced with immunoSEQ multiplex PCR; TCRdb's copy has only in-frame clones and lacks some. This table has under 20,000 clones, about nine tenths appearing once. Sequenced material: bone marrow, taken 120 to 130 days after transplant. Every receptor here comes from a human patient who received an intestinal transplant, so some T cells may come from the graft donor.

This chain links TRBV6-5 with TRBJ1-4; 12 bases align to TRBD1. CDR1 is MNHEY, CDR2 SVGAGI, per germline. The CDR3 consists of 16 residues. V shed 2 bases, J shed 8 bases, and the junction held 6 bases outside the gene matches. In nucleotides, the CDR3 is TGTGCCAGCAGTTACCACCCCGGGACAGGGGGCGAAAAACTGTTTTTT. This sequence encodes CASSYHPGTGGEKLFF.

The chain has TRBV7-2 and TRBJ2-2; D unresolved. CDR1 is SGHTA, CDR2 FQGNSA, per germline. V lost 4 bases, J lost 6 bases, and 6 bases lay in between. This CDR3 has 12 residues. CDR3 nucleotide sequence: TGTGCCAGCAGCTACCCGGCCGGGGAGCTGTTTTTT. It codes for CASSYPAGELFF. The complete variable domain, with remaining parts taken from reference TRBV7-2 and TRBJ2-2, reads GAGVSQSPSNKVTEKGKDVELRCDPISGHTALYWYRQSLGQGLEFLIYFQGNSAPDKSGLPSDRFSAERTGGSVSTLTIQRTQQEDSAVYLCASSYPAGELFFGEGSRLTVL.

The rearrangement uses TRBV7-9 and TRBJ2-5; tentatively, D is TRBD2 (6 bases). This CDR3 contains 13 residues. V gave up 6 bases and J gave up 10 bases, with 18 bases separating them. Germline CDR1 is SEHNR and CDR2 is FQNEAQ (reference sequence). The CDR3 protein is CASRLAGTKNQYF. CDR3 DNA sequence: TGTGCCAGCAGACTAGCCGGGACCAAAAACCAGTACTTC.

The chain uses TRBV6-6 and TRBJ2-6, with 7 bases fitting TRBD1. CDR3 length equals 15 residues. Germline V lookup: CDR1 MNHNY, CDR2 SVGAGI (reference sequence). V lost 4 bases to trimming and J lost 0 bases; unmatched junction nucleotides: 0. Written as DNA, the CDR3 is TGTGCCAGCAGTTGGGACAGCTCTGGGGCCAACGTCCTGACTTTC. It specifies CASSWDSSGANVLTF.

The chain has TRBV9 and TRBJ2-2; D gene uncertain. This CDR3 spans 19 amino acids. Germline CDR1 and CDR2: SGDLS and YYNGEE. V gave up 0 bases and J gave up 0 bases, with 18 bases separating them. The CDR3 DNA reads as TGTGCCAGCAGCGTAGCGGTAAGAGCGCCAGAGGCGAACACCGGGGAGCTGTTTTTT. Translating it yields CASSVAVRAPEANTGELFF.

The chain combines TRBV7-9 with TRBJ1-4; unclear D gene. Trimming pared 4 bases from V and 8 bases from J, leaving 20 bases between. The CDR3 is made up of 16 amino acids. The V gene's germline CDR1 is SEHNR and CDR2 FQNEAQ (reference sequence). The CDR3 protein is CASSSPPWAGAEKLFF. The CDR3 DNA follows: TGTGCCAGCAGCTCCCCCCCCTGGGCCGGTGCCGAAAAACTGTTTTTT. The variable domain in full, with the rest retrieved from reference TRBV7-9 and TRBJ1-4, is DTGVSQNPRHKITKRGQNVTFRCDPISEHNRLYWYRQTLGQGPEFLTYFQNEAQLEKSRLLSDRFSAERPKGSFSTLEIQRTEQGDSAMYLCASSSPPWAGAEKLFFGSGTQLSVL.

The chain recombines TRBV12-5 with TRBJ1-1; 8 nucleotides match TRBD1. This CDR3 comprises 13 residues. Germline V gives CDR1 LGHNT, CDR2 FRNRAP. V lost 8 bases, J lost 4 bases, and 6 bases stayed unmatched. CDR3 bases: TGTGCTAGTACATGGACAGGGAGCACTGAAGCTTTCTTT. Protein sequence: CASTWTGSTEAFF.

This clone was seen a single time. The CDR3 region has the DNA TGCGCCAGCAGTGAGGTGGGGGGCTCCTATGGCTACACCTTC. Protein sequence: CASSEVGGSYGYTF. The chain links TRBV10-2 to TRBJ1-2, with D possibly being TRBD1 (6 bases). Germline V CDR1 and CDR2: WSHSY, SAAADI. V lost 2 bases and J 4 bases, leaving 11 bases between the germline ends. This CDR3 region has 14 residues.

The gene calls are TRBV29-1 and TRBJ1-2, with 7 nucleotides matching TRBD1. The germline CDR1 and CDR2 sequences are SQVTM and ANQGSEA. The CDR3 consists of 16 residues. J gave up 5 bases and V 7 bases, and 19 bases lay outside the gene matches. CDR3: CSAPGQRTAGGYGYTF. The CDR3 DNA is TGCAGCGCCCCGGGACAGAGAACCGCCGGTGGGTATGGCTACACCTTC.

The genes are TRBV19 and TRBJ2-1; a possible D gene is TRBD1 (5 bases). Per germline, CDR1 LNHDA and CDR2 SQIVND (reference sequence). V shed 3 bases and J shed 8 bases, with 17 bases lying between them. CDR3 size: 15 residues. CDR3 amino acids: CASSMGPHGLYEQFF. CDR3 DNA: TGTGCCAGTAGTATGGGGCCCCACGGATTATATGAGCAGTTCTTC.

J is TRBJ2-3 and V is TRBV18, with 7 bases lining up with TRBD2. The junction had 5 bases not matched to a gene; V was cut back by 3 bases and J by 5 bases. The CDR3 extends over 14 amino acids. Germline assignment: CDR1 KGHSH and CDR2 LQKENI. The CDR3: CASSPRTGGDTQYF. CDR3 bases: TGTGCCAGCTCACCTCGTACGGGGGGAGATACGCAGTATTTT.

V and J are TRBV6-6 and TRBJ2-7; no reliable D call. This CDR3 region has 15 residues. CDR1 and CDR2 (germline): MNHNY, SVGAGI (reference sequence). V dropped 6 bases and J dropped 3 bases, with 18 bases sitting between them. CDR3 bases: TGTGCCAGCAGCCCCTTGACGGTTGCCGTCTACGAGCAGTACTTC. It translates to CASSPLTVAVYEQYF.

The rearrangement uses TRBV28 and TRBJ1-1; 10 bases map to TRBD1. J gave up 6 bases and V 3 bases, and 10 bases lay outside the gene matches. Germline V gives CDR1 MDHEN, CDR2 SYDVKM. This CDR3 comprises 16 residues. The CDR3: CASSLGSQDRGSEAFF. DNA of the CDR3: TGTGCCAGCAGTTTGGGCAGTCAGGACAGGGGGTCTGAAGCTTTCTTT.

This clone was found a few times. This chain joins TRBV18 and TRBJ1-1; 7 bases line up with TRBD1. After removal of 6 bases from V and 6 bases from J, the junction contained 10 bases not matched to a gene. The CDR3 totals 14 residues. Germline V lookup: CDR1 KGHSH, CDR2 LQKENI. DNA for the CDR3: TGTGCCAGCTCCCGCGACAGGGATGACGCTGAAGCTTTCTTT. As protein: CASSRDRDDAEAFF.

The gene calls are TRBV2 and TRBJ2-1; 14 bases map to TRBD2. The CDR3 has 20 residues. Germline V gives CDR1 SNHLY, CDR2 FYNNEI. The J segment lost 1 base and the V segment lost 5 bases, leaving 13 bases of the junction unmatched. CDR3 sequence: CASSPRPGTSGSWSYNEQFF. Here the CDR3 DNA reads TGTGCCAGCAGTCCCCGGCCGGGGACTAGCGGGAGTTGGTCCTACAATGAGCAGTTCTTC.